These 30 T cell receptor beta chains originate from one sample sequenced in a study of blood T cell repertoires in COVID-19. Sequenced by immunoSEQ multiplex PCR; TCRdb stores in-frame clones only, minus some. The profile covers some 160,000 clones, with around four fifths appearing a single time and 6.2% taken by the ten largest. Sequencing was carried out using PBMCs or T cells enriched from blood (not recorded which). All receptors derive from a woman between 40 and 55 years old who had recovered from COVID-19.

The rearrangement uses TRBV29-1 and TRBJ2-7; D might be TRBD2 (5 bases). Trimming removed 4 bases at V and 3 bases at J, with 13 bases between. The CDR3 runs 13 residues. Germline V gene lookup returns CDR1 SQVTM and CDR2 ANQGSEA. The CDR3 sequence: CSVVGLAGYEQYF. The CDR3 bases are TGCAGCGTTGTTGGGCTAGCTGGCTACGAGCAGTACTTC.

The V gene is TRBV20-1, the J gene TRBJ2-5; 7 nucleotides line up with TRBD2. V dropped 3 bases and J dropped 4; count of bases not matched to a gene: 11. In germline, CDR1 is DFQATT, CDR2 SNEGSKA (reference sequence). The CDR3 runs 15 residues. CDR3 loop: CSASGLTSDGETQYF. The CDR3 coding sequence is TGCAGTGCTAGTGGTTTAACTAGCGATGGAGAGACCCAGTACTTC.

The V and J genes are TRBV2 and TRBJ1-1, with 7 nucleotides matching TRBD1. The trim removed 6 bases at V and 6 bases at J, leaving 10 bases unmatched. The length of the CDR3 is 14 residues. CDR1 and CDR2 (germline): SNHLY, FYNNEI. The CDR3 loop is CASRRSTGLPEAFF. The CDR3 nucleotides read TGTGCCAGCAGGAGGTCGACAGGGCTGCCTGAAGCTTTCTTT.

V and J are TRBV19 and TRBJ2-3; D uncertain. The CDR3 runs to 14 residues. Germline CDR1 reads LNHDA; CDR2 reads SQIVND (reference sequence). V was shortened by 5 bases and J by 6 bases, with 15 bases between the two germline ends. The CDR3 nucleotides are TGTGCCAGTAGTGCCCACACACCCCCGGATACGCAGTATTTT. It codes for CASSAHTPPDTQYF.

This chain joins TRBV3-1 (or the pseudogene TRBV3-2) and TRBJ2-7; 9 bases fit TRBD1. This CDR3 is 15 amino acids long. The junction had 7 bases not matched to a gene; V was cut back by 4 bases and J by 3 bases. Germline V CDR1 and CDR2: LGHDT, YNNKEL (reference sequence). CDR3 DNA sequence: TGTGCCAGCAGCCCCCGACAGGGGGGAGTCTACGAGCAGTACTTC. This codes for CASSPRQGGVYEQYF.

This clone was found once. The chain couples TRBV6-5 to TRBJ1-5; D remains ambiguous. Germline V lookup: CDR1 MNHEY, CDR2 SVGAGI. V was pared by 0 bases and J by 7 bases, with 10 bases between. The CDR3 extends over 14 amino acids. The DNA of the CDR3 is TGTGCCAGCAGTTACTCTTCGGGAAACCAGCCCCAGCATTTT. Protein product: CASSYSSGNQPQHF.

This rearrangement joins TRBV5-1 to TRBJ1-6, with a weak D call TRBD1 (6 bases). CDR1 is SGHRS, CDR2 YFSETQ, per germline. Between the trimmed V and J ends, which lost 2 bases and 7 bases, there was a span of 13 bases. This CDR3 contains 15 residues. CDR3: CASSFARGNNSPLHF. CDR3 in DNA: TGCGCCAGCAGCTTCGCCAGGGGCAACAATTCACCCCTCCACTTT.

J is TRBJ2-2 and V is TRBV4-1, with TRBD1 matching over 7 bases. The J segment lost 2 bases and the V segment lost 0 bases, leaving 3 bases of the junction unmatched. The germline gives CDR1 MGHRA, CDR2 YSYEKL. The length of the CDR3 is 16 residues. The CDR3 spells CASSQEGQINTGELFF. The CDR3 DNA sequence: TGCGCCAGCAGCCAAGAGGGACAGATTAACACCGGGGAGCTGTTTTTT.

The DNA of the CDR3 is TGCGCCATCTCTAGGGGAGGTGGTGAAAAACTGTTTTTT. As protein: CAISRGGGEKLFF. The J gene is TRBJ1-4, the V gene TRBV4-1, with D maybe TRBD1 (5 bases). Germline CDR1 reads MGHRA; CDR2 reads YSYEKL. This CDR3 has 13 amino acids. V was trimmed by 10 bases and J by 7 bases, leaving 16 bases between them.

The genes are TRBV5-1 and TRBJ1-3; 8 bases map to TRBD1. V was pared by 4 bases and J by 4 bases, with 7 bases of the junction left unmatched. Germline V gives CDR1 SGHRS, CDR2 YFSETQ. The CDR3 contains 15 residues. CDR3 residues: CASSVKTGDGNTIYF. The CDR3 DNA follows: TGCGCCAGCAGCGTAAAGACAGGGGACGGAAACACCATATATTTT.

CDR3 region: CASSPVGGSGNQPQHF. Written as DNA, the CDR3 is TGTGCCAGCAGCCCCGTGGGGGGTAGTGGCAATCAGCCCCAGCATTTT. The genes are TRBV7-8 and TRBJ1-5, with D maybe TRBD1 (5 bases). V lost 5 bases and J lost 2, with 16 bases in between. In germline, CDR1 is SGHVS, CDR2 FQNEAQ. The CDR3 consists of 16 residues.

The rearrangement links TRBV11-2 to TRBJ1-1; D is ambiguous. Trimming took off 4 bases at V and 5 bases at J, with 8 bases between the two ends. Germline lookup yields CDR1 SGHAT and CDR2 FQNNGV. The CDR3 consists of 12 residues. CDR3 sequence: CASSSGDTEAFF. CDR3 bases: TGTGCCAGCAGCTCCGGAGATACTGAAGCTTTCTTT.

J is TRBJ1-5 and V is TRBV7-8, with TRBD1 matching 7 bases. V dropped 8 bases and J dropped 0; count of bases not matched to a gene: 13. Germline values: CDR1 SGHVS, CDR2 FQNEAQ. This CDR3 is built from 17 residues. As DNA, the CDR3 is TGTGCCAGCGGGACACAGGGGTACGGCTATAGCAATCAGCCCCAGCATTTT. It encodes CASGTQGYGYSNQPQHF. Supplemented by reference TRBV7-8 and TRBJ1-5, the full variable domain reads GAGVSQSPRYKVAKRGQDVALRCDPISGHVSLFWYQQALGQGPEFLTYFQNEAQLDKSGLPSDRFFAERPEGSVSTLKIQRTQQEDSAVYLCASGTQGYGYSNQPQHFGDGTRLSIL.

The chain's CDR3 is CASSESQTGNQPQHF. The CDR3, as DNA: TGTGCCAGCAGTGAATCGCAAACGGGGAATCAGCCCCAGCATTTT. V is TRBV6-1 and J is TRBJ1-5, with unresolved D. The ends were cut back, 2 bases at V and 4 bases at J, with 12 bases in the middle. The CDR3 consists of 15 residues. CDR1 is MNHNS, CDR2 SASEGT, per germline.

This clone was detected once. This chain joins TRBV2 and TRBJ2-7; the D gene is possibly TRBD1 (5 bases). This CDR3 is 14 amino acids long. Germline loops: CDR1 SNHLY, CDR2 FYNNEI. V gave up 5 bases and J gave up 1 base, with 12 bases separating them. The CDR3 DNA is TGTGCCAGCAGTTTCTTTGCAGGGTCCTACGAGCAGTACTTC. Protein sequence: CASSFFAGSYEQYF.

This clone showed up just once. The CDR3 loop is CASSLSGPNQPQHF. In DNA, the CDR3 is TGTGCCAGCAGCTTATCAGGGCCCAATCAGCCCCAGCATTTT. This chain links TRBV7-9 with TRBJ1-5; D is possibly TRBD1 (5 bases). The CDR3 contains 14 residues. The ends were cut back, 2 bases at V and 3 bases at J, with 8 bases in the middle. Germline V gene lookup returns CDR1 SEHNR and CDR2 FQNEAQ (reference sequence).

The chain couples TRBV7-6 to TRBJ1-2; 10 bases are a match to TRBD1. V shed 3 bases and J 8 bases; nucleotides not matched to a gene: 9. Per germline, CDR1 SGHVS and CDR2 FNYEAQ. This CDR3 contains 15 residues. The CDR3 loop reads CASSLGEDRGHGYTF. The DNA for the CDR3 is TGTGCCAGCAGCTTGGGGGAAGACAGGGGGCACGGCTACACCTTC.

The rearrangement links TRBV27 to TRBJ2-4, with D perhaps matching TRBD1 (6 bases). This CDR3 is built from 13 residues. Looked up from germline, CDR1 is MNHEY and CDR2 is SMNVEV (reference sequence). Trimming stripped 4 bases from V and 8 bases from J, with 12 bases between. The CDR3 protein is CASSYSKGDIQYF. The DNA for the CDR3 is TGTGCCAGCAGTTACTCGAAGGGGGACATTCAGTACTTC.

In nucleotides, the CDR3 is TGTGCCAGTTCGGGAGGGGACGCGAACACCGGGGAGCTGTTTTTT. Encoded protein: CASSGGDANTGELFF. This sequence joins TRBV19 and TRBJ2-2; TRBD2 matches at 8 bases. The J segment lost 0 bases and the V segment lost 8 bases, leaving 5 bases of the junction unmatched. The CDR3 runs 15 residues. Germline V CDR1 and CDR2: LNHDA, SQIVND (reference sequence).

This clone has only a few counts. The chain carries TRBV5-6 and TRBJ2-7; D uncertain. Trimming cost V 0 bases and J 0 bases, with 7 bases left between them. CDR3 length: 14 amino acids. CDR1 is SGHDT and CDR2 is YYEEEE in the germline V gene. The CDR3 loop reads CASSLVSSSYEQYF. The DNA of the CDR3 is TGTGCCAGCAGCTTGGTGTCTAGCTCCTACGAGCAGTACTTC.

V usage is TRBV2 and J usage is TRBJ2-3, with TRBD2 matching 7 bases. Germline lookup yields CDR1 SNHLY and CDR2 FYNNEI. V trimming: 2 bases; J trimming: 2 bases; junction bases outside the gene matches: 4. The CDR3 has 15 residues. The CDR3 DNA sequence: TGTGCCAGCAGTGAATTTCTAGCGGCCACAGATACGCAGTATTTT. As protein: CASSEFLAATDTQYF.

This rearrangement joins TRBV6-4 to TRBJ1-5; no clear D. The germline V gene encodes CDR1 MRHNA and CDR2 SNTAGT. V lost 3 bases and J 1 base, leaving 7 bases between the germline ends. The CDR3 consists of 14 residues. CDR3 sequence: CASSERISNQPQHF. CDR3 bases: TGTGCCAGCAGTGAGCGGATAAGCAATCAGCCCCAGCATTTT.

The V call is TRBV19, the J call TRBJ1-4, with D possibly being TRBD1 (5 bases). CDR3 length: 14 amino acids. In germline, CDR1 is LNHDA, CDR2 SQIVND (reference sequence). The ends were cut back, 3 bases at V and 5 bases at J, with 10 bases in the middle. CDR3 residues: CASSIWGENEKLFF. For the CDR3, the DNA is TGTGCCAGTAGTATTTGGGGCGAAAATGAAAAACTGTTTTTT.

The chain has TRBV7-5 and TRBJ1-3; TRBD1 is taken as the D call from the table, unchecked against the DNA. TRBV7-5 is termed a pseudogene. The CDR3 has 14 amino acids. CDR3 sequence reads: CARSSRTGENTIYF. The CDR3 region has the DNA TGTGCCAGAAGCTCCCGGACAGGCGAAAACACCATATATTTT.

In its sample, this clone was seen once. V usage is TRBV7-9 and J usage is TRBJ1-6; TRBD1 agrees at 7 bases. The V gene's germline CDR1 is SEHNR and CDR2 FQNEAQ (reference sequence). V lost 5 bases to trimming and J lost 4 bases; unmatched junction nucleotides: 2. The CDR3 is 14 amino acids. CDR3 coding DNA: TGTGCCAGCAGCGGGGGACAGTATAATTCACCCCTCCACTTT. This translates into CASSGGQYNSPLHF.

V gene TRBV10-3 combines with J gene TRBJ1-5; 10 bases align to TRBD1. The CDR3 sequence is 17 residues long. Germline CDR1 reads ENHRY; CDR2 reads SYGVKD. With 5 bases clipped from V and 2 bases from J, the junction kept 9 bases outside the gene matches. The CDR3 DNA reads TGTGCCATCAGTCCCGAAGGAGGGACAGGGGGCAATCAGCCCCAGCATTTT. It yields the protein CAISPEGGTGGNQPQHF.

V is TRBV29-1 and J is TRBJ2-7; no clear D gene. Germline lookup yields CDR1 SQVTM and CDR2 ANQGSEA. V was cut by 5 bases and J by 1 base, with 6 bases left in between. This CDR3 is built from 11 residues. The CDR3 sequence: CSVSESYEQYF. The CDR3 DNA reads as TGCAGCGTTAGCGAGTCCTACGAGCAGTACTTC.

The CDR3 here is CASSEGGGRPETQYF. CDR3 bases: TGTGCCAGCAGTGAAGGGGGGGGGAGGCCTGAGACCCAGTACTTC. This chain joins TRBV6-1 and TRBJ2-5; 7 bases map to TRBD2. V lost 1 base and J lost 5; bases outside the gene matches: 7. Germline CDR1 and CDR2: MNHNS and SASEGT. This CDR3 spans 15 amino acids.

This clone has a single count. This sequence joins TRBV7-8 and TRBJ1-1; possibly TRBD1 for D (6 bases). The CDR3 sequence is 13 residues long. CDR1 SGHVS and CDR2 FQNEAQ come from the germline V gene. The V gene lost 8 bases and the J gene lost 0 bases, with 10 bases spanning the gap. CDR3 amino acids: CASSGQLNTEAFF. The DNA of the CDR3 is TGTGCCAGCTCAGGACAGTTGAACACTGAAGCTTTCTTT.

V is TRBV6-1 and J is TRBJ1-6, with D possibly TRBD1 on 5 matching bases. This CDR3 has 15 amino acids. CDR1 is MNHNS, CDR2 SASEGT, per germline. V gave up 0 bases and J gave up 9 bases, with 12 bases separating them. For the CDR3, the DNA is TGTGCCAGCAGTGAAGCGGGGCAGGGTATTTCACCCCTCCACTTT. Protein product: CASSEAGQGISPLHF.